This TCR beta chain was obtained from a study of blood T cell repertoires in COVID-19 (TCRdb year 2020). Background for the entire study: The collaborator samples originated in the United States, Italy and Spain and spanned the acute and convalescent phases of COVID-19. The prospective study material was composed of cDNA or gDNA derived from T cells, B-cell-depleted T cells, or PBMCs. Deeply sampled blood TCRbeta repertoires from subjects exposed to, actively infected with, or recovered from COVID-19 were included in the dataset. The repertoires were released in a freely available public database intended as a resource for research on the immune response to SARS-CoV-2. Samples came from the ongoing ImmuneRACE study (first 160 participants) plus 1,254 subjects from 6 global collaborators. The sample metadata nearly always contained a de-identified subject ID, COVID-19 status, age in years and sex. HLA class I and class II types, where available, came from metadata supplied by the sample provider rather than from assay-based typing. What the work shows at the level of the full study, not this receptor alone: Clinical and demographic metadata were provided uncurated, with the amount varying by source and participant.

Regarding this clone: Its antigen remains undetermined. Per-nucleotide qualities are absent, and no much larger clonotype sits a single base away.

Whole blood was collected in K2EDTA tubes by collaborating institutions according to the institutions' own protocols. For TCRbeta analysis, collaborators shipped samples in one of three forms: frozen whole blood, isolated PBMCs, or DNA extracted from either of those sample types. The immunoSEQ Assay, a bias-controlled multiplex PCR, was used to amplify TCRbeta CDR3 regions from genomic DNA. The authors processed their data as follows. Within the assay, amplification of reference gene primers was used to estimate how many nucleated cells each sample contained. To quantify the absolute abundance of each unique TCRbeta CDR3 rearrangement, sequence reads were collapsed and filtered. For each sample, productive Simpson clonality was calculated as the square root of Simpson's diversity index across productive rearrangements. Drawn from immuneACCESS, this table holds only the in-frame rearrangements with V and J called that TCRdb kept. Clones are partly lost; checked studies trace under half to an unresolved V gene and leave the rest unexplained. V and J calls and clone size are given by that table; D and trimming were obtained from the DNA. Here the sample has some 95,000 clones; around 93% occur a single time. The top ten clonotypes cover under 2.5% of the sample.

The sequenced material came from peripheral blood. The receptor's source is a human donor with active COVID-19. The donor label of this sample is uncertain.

The nucleotides are TGCGCCAGCAGCTTGGAACGCCAGAACAATCAGCCCCAGCATTTT. Its coded protein is CASSLERQNNQPQHF. The chain was built from TRBV5-1 and TRBJ1-5, with no reliable assignment of the D segment. Inclusive of the bounding cysteine and phenylalanine, the CDR3 is 15 residues long. This entry keeps only the CDR3 DNA: 45 bases, framed from base 1. The V and J ends are trimmed by 0 bases and 3 bases, leaving 10 bases between them. CDR1 and CDR2 were assigned from the germline V gene as SGHRS and YFSETQ.